Below, 26 T cell receptor beta chains from the same sample are listed, as sequenced in a study of T-cell reconstitution after alpha-beta-depleted transplantation in children. Unique molecular identifiers were incorporated when the TCRbeta library was constructed. Each CDR3 protein gets one entry after TCRdb re-called the PCR reads with MiXCR. The repertoire holds roughly 500,000 distinct CDR3 sequences, with around 13% as singletons. The specimen was PBMCs from the stem cell graft donor, collected from the stem cell graft. These TCRs come from a human donor who donated a stem cell graft to a child with combined immunodeficiency.

V gene TRBV6-1 combines with J gene TRBJ1-2; D is unclear. The CDR3 runs to 14 residues. Per germline, CDR1 MNHNS and CDR2 SASEGT. Trimming removed 3 bases from V and 1 base from J, with 9 bases in between. The CDR3 region is CASSDTPNNYGYTF. The CDR3 nucleotides read TGTGCCAGCAGTGATACACCCAATAACTATGGCTACACCTTC.

J is TRBJ2-7 and V is TRBV7-8, with D hard to call. The CDR3 covers 14 residues. Germline V gives CDR1 SGHVS, CDR2 FQNEAQ. Between the trimmed V and J ends, which lost 5 bases and 3 bases, there was a span of 14 bases. CDR3 loop: CASSPSVVIYEQYF. Written as DNA, the CDR3 is TGTGCCAGCAGCCCCTCTGTCGTGATCTACGAGCAGTACTTC.

In this sample, this clonotype turned up a few times. This chain joins TRBV4-3 and TRBJ2-7; TRBD2 agrees at 8 bases. The V segment lost 1 base and the J segment 3 bases; nucleotides outside the gene matches: 11. This CDR3 comprises 17 residues. Germline-derived CDR1 and CDR2 are LGHNA and YSLEER. Written as DNA, the CDR3 is TGCGCCAGCAGCCAAGGAATCTCAGGTAGCGGGATCTACGAGCAGTACTTC. Protein sequence: CASSQGISGSGIYEQYF.

This clonotype was detected only a few times. This chain connects TRBV7-9 to TRBJ1-2; D ambiguous. The CDR3 length is 13 residues. Germline CDR1 and CDR2: SEHNR and FQNEAQ (reference sequence). The ends were cut back, 1 base at V and 6 bases at J, with 9 bases in the middle. The CDR3 protein is CASSLVGLDGYTF. Here the CDR3 DNA reads TGTGCCAGCAGCTTAGTTGGGTTGGATGGCTACACCTTC. Full variable domain (remainder filled in from reference TRBV7-9 and TRBJ1-2): DTGVSQNPRHKITKRGQNVTFRCDPISEHNRLYWYRQTLGQGPEFLTYFQNEAQLEKSRLLSDRFSAERPKGSFSTLEIQRTEQGDSAMYLCASSLVGLDGYTFGSGTRLTVV.

This clonotype was seen ten or more times. The chain couples TRBV12-3 or TRBV12-4 to TRBJ2-2; 8 nucleotides line up with TRBD1. The CDR3 runs to 14 residues. The V segment lost 3 bases and the J segment 7 bases; nucleotides outside the gene matches: 4. CDR3 residues: CASSFAGGGGELFF. CDR3 nucleotide sequence: TGTGCCAGCAGTTTTGCAGGGGGCGGCGGGGAGCTGTTTTTT.

The chain links TRBV3-1 to TRBJ2-2; 9 positions agree with TRBD2. V was pared by 1 base and J by 0 bases, with 12 bases of the junction left unmatched. The CDR3 covers 20 residues. Germline V gene data show CDR1 as LGHDT and CDR2 as YNNKEL (reference sequence). CDR3: CASSQVIFQGLAANTGELFF. CDR3 DNA: TGTGCCAGCAGCCAAGTAATCTTTCAGGGACTAGCAGCGAACACCGGGGAGCTGTTTTTT.

This clonotype came up a few times. CDR3: CASREGAHGEKLFF. The CDR3 DNA reads as TGTGCCAGCAGGGAGGGGGCCCATGGAGAAAAACTGTTTTTT. The chain is built from TRBV6-1 and TRBJ1-4, with TRBD1 identical over 7 bases. This CDR3 contains 14 residues. J was trimmed by 8 bases and V by 6 bases; bases with no gene match: 9. Germline lookup yields CDR1 MNHNS and CDR2 SASEGT.

The CDR3 reads CASRAGGQEQFF. CDR3 DNA sequence: TGTGCCAGCAGGGCGGGGGGGCAGGAGCAGTTCTTC. The genes are TRBV5-6 and TRBJ2-1, with TRBD2 identical over 9 bases. Germline CDR1 is SGHDT and CDR2 is YYEEEE. The CDR3 is 12 residues long. V lost 5 bases, J lost 10 bases, and 4 bases stayed unmatched.

This clonotype has only a few counts. The chain has TRBV12-3 or TRBV12-4 and TRBJ2-5; TRBD1 matches 8 bases. This CDR3 has 18 residues. Unmatched junction bases numbered 16, after V lost 4 bases and J lost 3 bases. CDR3 in DNA: TGTGCCAGCAGTTCTCAGGACAGGGTGAATACGGAGGAAGAGACCCAGTACTTC. It translates to CASSSQDRVNTEEETQYF.

This chain uses TRBV2 with TRBJ1-2; D is undetermined. Deletions cut 1 base from V and 7 bases from J, with 16 bases between. The germline V gene encodes CDR1 SNHLY and CDR2 FYNNEI. This CDR3 is built from 15 residues. The CDR3 DNA is TGTGCCAGCAGTGAAGTGATAAGGGCGTTGGGTGGCTACACCTTC. It yields the protein CASSEVIRALGGYTF.

V and J are TRBV29-1 and TRBJ2-5; no clear D gene. The CDR3 spans 11 residues. The germline gives CDR1 SQVTM, CDR2 ANQGSEA. V was shortened by 4 bases and J by 4 bases, with 7 bases between the two germline ends. CDR3 nucleotide sequence: TGCAGCGTTGCGGTTCGAGAGACCCAGTACTTC. Translation gives CSVAVRETQYF. Supplemented by reference TRBV29-1 and TRBJ2-5, the full variable domain reads SAVISQKPSRDICQRGTSLTIQCQVDSQVTMMFWYRQQPGQSLTLIATANQGSEATYESGFVIDKFPISRPNLTFSTLTVSNMSPEDSSIYLCSVAVRETQYFGPGTRLLVL.

This clonotype was recorded at least ten times. The V and J genes are TRBV12-3 or TRBV12-4 and TRBJ2-7; TRBD1 or TRBD2 may be the D gene (5 bases each). This CDR3 has 16 amino acids. The V end was cut by 7 bases, the J end by 1 base, with 20 bases between. In DNA, the CDR3 is TGTGCCAGCACCCCAGATTGGGGGATTTCGTCCTACGAGCAGTACTTC. It yields the protein CASTPDWGISSYEQYF.

This clonotype was counted between two and nine times. V and J are TRBV12-3 or TRBV12-4 and TRBJ2-3; 8 nucleotides agree with TRBD1. This CDR3 contains 15 residues. The junction had 5 bases not matched to a gene; V was cut back by 4 bases and J by 2 bases. CDR3 sequence (DNA): TGTGCCAGCAGTTCGACAGGGGTTTCCACAGATACGCAGTATTTT. This translates into CASSSTGVSTDTQYF.

The CDR3 DNA is TGCGCCAGCAGCCCTCGTGGGGTGGGGAGCACAGATACGCAGTATTTT. This sequence encodes CASSPRGVGSTDTQYF. The rearrangement links TRBV5-1 to TRBJ2-3; the D is unclear. CDR1 and CDR2 (germline): SGHRS, YFSETQ. CDR3 length: 16 residues. V was pared by 4 bases and J by 0 bases, with 15 bases between.

This clonotype has just a few counts. The chain carries TRBV24-1 and TRBJ2-7; unclear D gene. The CDR3 length is 14 residues. Trimming pared 4 bases from V and 2 bases from J, leaving 11 bases between. CDR1 is KGHDR, CDR2 SFDVKD, per germline. In DNA, the CDR3 is TGTGCCACCAGTGAGGACCCTCCCCCCTACGAGCAGTACTTC. Its protein product is CATSEDPPPYEQYF.

The chain recombines TRBV11-3 with TRBJ2-3, with 7 bases aligning to TRBD2. Germline V gene lookup returns CDR1 SGHNT and CDR2 YENEEA. The CDR3 contains 15 residues. V was clipped by 1 base and J by 4 bases; unmatched bases: 5. The DNA for the CDR3 is TGTGCCAGCAGCTTAGGACTAGCTCTCGCAGATACGCAGTATTTT. Its protein is CASSLGLALADTQYF.

This chain uses TRBV18 with TRBJ2-7, with TRBD2 as a possible D gene (5 bases). The ends were cut back, 2 bases at V and 2 bases at J, with 13 bases in the middle. Germline CDR1 and CDR2: KGHSH and LQKENI. The CDR3 spans 15 residues. CDR3 loop: CASSPGLAPAYEQYF. CDR3 sequence (DNA): TGTGCCAGCTCACCAGGTCTAGCCCCCGCCTACGAGCAGTACTTC.

This clonotype was detected only a few times. The chain employs TRBV6-5 and TRBJ2-2; D may be TRBD2 (5 bases). Germline V gene data show CDR1 as MNHEY and CDR2 as SVGAGI. The germline V and J ends were trimmed by 4 bases and 8 bases, with 14 bases remaining between them. The CDR3 extends over 14 amino acids. CDR3 loop: CASSSGLARGELFF. Written as DNA, the CDR3 is TGTGCCAGCAGTTCCGGACTGGCCCGGGGGGAGCTGTTTTTT.

This clonotype showed up just a few times. This sequence joins TRBV10-3 and TRBJ1-3, with D possibly being TRBD1 (5 bases). This CDR3 has 15 amino acids. Germline V gene lookup returns CDR1 ENHRY and CDR2 SYGVKD. V was pared by 3 bases and J by 0 bases, with 9 bases between. The CDR3 loop is CAISEQENSGNTIYF. CDR3 in DNA: TGTGCCATCAGTGAACAGGAGAACTCTGGAAACACCATATATTTT.

This clonotype was seen repeatedly, ten times or more. The chain combines TRBV20-1 with TRBJ2-1; the D gene is possibly TRBD2 (7 bases). CDR3 length: 21 residues. The germline V gene has CDR1 DFQATT and CDR2 SNEGSKA (reference sequence). Trimming shortened V by 6 bases and J by 0 bases, and 33 bases separated the two germline ends. CDR3 coding DNA: TGCAGTGCGGAGGGCCAAGGGGGGGCTAGGAGACCCCATAGCTCCTACAATGAGCAGTTCTTC. It codes for CSAEGQGGARRPHSSYNEQFF.

This clonotype was seen at least ten times. The chain is built from TRBV4-3 and TRBJ2-3, with TRBD2 identical over 10 bases. CDR1 LGHNA and CDR2 YSLEER come from the germline V gene. J was trimmed by 2 bases and V by 1 base; bases with no gene match: 12. The CDR3 has 19 residues. CDR3 bases: TGCGCCAGCAGCCAAGGGGGATTGCTAGCGGGGGTACCCACAGATACGCAGTATTTT. Protein: CASSQGGLLAGVPTDTQYF.

This chain connects TRBV7-9 to TRBJ1-2; no clear D. Trimming stripped 5 bases from V and 5 bases from J, with 12 bases between. Germline V gene lookup returns CDR1 SEHNR and CDR2 FQNEAQ (reference sequence). The CDR3 is made up of 13 amino acids. The CDR3 coding sequence is TGTGCCAGCAGCGCCGGCGGAGTTTATGGCTACACCTTC. Translation: CASSAGGVYGYTF.

This clonotype has just a few counts. V gene TRBV7-3 combines with J gene TRBJ2-5; TRBD2 matches at 9 bases. V trimming: 7 bases; J trimming: 4 bases; junction bases outside the gene matches: 10. Per germline, CDR1 SGHTA and CDR2 FQGTGA. The CDR3 runs to 15 residues. DNA of the CDR3: TGTGCCAGCACCCTCTTGCGGGAGGGAACAGAGACCCAGTACTTC. This translates into CASTLLREGTETQYF.

This clonotype has at least ten counts. This rearrangement joins TRBV6-6 to TRBJ1-2; D not resolved. The V end lost 6 bases, the J end lost 6 bases, and 11 bases lay between the germline ends. This CDR3 region has 12 residues. Germline loops: CDR1 MNHNY, CDR2 SVGAGI (reference sequence). The CDR3: CASSYDSDGYTF. CDR3 nucleotide sequence: TGTGCCAGCAGCTACGATTCGGATGGCTACACCTTC.

This clonotype has only a few counts. This chain connects TRBV12-3 or TRBV12-4 to TRBJ2-3; D might be TRBD1 or TRBD2, each matching 5 bases. The V gene lost 2 bases and the J gene lost 6 bases, with 15 bases spanning the gap. This CDR3 spans 15 amino acids. The CDR3 sequence: CASSLHVGAGDTQYF. The CDR3 DNA is TGTGCCAGCAGTTTACACGTCGGGGCCGGGGATACGCAGTATTTT.

Many counts were recorded for this clonotype. This chain links TRBV12-3 or TRBV12-4 with TRBJ1-2; possibly TRBD1 for D (5 bases). The CDR3 is made up of 13 amino acids. Trimming took 5 bases from V and 7 from J, leaving 14 bases between them. The CDR3: CASSEGHSAGYTF. CDR3 nucleotides: TGTGCCAGCAGTGAAGGACATTCTGCTGGCTACACCTTC.